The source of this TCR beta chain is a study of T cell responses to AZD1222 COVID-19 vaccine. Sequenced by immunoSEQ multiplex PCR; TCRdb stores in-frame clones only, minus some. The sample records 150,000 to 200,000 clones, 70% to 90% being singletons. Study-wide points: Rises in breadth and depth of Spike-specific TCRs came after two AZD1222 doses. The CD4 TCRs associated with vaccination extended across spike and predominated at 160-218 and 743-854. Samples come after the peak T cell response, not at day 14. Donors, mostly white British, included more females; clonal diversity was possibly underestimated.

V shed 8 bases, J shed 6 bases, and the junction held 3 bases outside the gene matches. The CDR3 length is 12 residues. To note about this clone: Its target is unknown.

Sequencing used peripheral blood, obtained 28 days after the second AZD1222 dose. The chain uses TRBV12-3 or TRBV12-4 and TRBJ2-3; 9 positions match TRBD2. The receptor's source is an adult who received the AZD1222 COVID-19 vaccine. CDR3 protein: CASGTSMDTQYF. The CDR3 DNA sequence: TGTGCCAGCGGGACTAGCATGGATACGCAGTATTTT.